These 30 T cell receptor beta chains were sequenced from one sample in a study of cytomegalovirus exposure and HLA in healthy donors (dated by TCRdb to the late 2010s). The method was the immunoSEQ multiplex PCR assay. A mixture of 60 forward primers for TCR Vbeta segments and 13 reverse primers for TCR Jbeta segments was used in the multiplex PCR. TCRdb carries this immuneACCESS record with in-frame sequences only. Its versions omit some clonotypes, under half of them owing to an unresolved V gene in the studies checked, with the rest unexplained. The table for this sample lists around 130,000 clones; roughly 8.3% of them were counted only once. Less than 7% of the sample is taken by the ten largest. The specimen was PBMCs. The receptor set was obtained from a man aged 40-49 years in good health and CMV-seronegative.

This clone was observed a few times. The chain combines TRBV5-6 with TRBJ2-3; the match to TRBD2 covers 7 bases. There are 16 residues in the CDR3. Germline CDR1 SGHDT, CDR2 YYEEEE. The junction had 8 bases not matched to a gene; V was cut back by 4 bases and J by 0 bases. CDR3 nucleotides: TGTGCCAGCAGCAGATTTTTGGGGGGGAGCACAGATACGCAGTATTTT. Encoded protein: CASSRFLGGSTDTQYF.

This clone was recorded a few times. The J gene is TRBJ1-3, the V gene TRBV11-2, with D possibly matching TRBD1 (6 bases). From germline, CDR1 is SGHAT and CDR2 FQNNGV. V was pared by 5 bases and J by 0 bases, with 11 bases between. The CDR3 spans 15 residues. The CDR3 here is CASSPGAGSGNTIYF. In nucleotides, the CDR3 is TGTGCCAGCAGCCCAGGGGCCGGCTCTGGAAACACCATATATTTT.

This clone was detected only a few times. The CDR3 spells CASSLAEVHEQFF. The CDR3 DNA reads TGTGCCAGCAGCTTAGCGGAGGTCCATGAGCAGTTCTTC. This chain joins TRBV7-9 and TRBJ2-1, with D possibly matching TRBD2 (5 bases). The germline V gene encodes CDR1 SEHNR and CDR2 FQNEAQ (reference sequence). The CDR3 runs to 13 residues. Trimming cost V 0 bases and J 8 bases, with 8 bases left between them.

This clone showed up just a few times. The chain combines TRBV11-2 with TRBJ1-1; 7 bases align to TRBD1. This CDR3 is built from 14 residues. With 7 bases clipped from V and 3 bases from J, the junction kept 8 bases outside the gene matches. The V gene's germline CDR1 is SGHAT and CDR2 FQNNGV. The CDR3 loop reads CASTPPTGYTEAFF. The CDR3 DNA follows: TGTGCCAGCACCCCCCCGACAGGGTACACTGAAGCTTTCTTT.

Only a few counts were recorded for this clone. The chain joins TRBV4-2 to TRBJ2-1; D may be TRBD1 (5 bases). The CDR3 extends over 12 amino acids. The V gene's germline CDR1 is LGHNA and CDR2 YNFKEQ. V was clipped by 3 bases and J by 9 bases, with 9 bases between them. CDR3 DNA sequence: TGTGCCAGCAGCCAGGGCCAGGGTGAGCAGTTCTTC. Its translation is CASSQGQGEQFF.

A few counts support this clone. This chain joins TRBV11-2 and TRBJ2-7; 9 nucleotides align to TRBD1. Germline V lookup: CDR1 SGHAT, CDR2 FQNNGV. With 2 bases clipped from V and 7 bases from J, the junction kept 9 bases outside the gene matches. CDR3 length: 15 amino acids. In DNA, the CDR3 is TGTGCCAGCAGCTTAAACCCAACAGGGGGCGGTGAGCAGTACTTC. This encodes CASSLNPTGGGEQYF.

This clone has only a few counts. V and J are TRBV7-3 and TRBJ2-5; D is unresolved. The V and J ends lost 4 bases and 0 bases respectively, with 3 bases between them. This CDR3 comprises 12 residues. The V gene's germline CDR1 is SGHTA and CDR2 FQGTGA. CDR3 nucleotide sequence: TGTGCCAGCAGCTCTCACCAAGAGACCCAGTACTTC. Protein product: CASSSHQETQYF.

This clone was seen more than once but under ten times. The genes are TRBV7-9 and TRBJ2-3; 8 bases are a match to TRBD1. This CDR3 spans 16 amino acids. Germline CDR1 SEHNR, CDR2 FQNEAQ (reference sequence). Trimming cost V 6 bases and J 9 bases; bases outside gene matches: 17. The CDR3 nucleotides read TGTGCCAGCAGTCGGACGGACAGGGACTCCTCCCGAACGCAGTATTTT. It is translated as CASSRTDRDSSRTQYF.

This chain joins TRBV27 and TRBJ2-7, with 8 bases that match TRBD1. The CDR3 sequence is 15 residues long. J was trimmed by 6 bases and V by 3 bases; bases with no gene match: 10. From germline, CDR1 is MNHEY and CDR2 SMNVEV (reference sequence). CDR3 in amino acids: CASSFAGTGSFEQYF. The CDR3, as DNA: TGTGCCAGCAGTTTCGCCGGGACAGGTTCTTTCGAGCAGTACTTC.

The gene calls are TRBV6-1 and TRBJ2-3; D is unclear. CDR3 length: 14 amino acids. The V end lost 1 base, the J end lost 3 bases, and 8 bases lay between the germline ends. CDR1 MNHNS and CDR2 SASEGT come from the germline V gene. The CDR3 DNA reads TGTGCCAGCAGTGAAGGGTGGGCAACAGATACGCAGTATTTT. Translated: CASSEGWATDTQYF.

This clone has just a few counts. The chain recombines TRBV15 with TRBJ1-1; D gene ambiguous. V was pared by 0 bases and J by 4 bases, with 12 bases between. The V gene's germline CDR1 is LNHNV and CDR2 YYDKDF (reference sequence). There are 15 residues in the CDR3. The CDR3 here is CATSRDEGSSTEAFF. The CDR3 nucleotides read TGTGCCACCAGCAGAGATGAGGGATCTAGCACTGAAGCTTTCTTT.

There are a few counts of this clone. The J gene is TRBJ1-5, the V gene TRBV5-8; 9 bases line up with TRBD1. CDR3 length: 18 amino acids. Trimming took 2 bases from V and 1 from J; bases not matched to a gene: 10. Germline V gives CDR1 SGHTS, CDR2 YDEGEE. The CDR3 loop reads CASSFRGQGMMSNQPQHF. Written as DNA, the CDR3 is TGTGCCAGCAGCTTCCGAGGACAGGGGATGATGAGCAATCAGCCCCAGCATTTT. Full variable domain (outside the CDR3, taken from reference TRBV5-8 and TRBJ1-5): EAGVTQSPTHLIKTRGQQATLRCSPISGHTSVYWYQQALGLGLQFLLWYDEGEERNRGNFPPRFSGRQFPNYSSELNVNALELEDSALYLCASSFRGQGMMSNQPQHFGDGTRLSIL.

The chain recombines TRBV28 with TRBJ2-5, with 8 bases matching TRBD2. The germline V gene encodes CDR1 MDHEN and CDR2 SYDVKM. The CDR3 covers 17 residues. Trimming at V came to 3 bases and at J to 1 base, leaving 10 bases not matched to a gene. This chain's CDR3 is CASSFHSGGRSQETQYF. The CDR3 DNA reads TGTGCCAGCAGTTTCCACTCGGGGGGGCGGTCCCAAGAGACCCAGTACTTC.

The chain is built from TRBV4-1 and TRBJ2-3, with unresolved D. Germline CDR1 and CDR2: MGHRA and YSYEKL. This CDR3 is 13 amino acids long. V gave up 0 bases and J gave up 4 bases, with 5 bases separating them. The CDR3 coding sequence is TGCGCCAGCAGCCAAGATCCAGCAGATACGCAGTATTTT. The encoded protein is CASSQDPADTQYF.

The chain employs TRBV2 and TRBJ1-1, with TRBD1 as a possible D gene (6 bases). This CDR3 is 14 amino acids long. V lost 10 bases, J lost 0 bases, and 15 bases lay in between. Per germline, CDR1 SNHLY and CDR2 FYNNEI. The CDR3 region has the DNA TGTGCCAACTCAAGGACAGCGATGAACACTGAAGCTTTCTTT. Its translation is CANSRTAMNTEAFF.

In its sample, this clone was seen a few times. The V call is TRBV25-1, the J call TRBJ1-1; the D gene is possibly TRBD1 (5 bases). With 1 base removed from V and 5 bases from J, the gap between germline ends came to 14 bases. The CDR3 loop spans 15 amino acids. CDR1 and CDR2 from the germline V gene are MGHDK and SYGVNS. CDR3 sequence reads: CASSEFAGKRTEAFF. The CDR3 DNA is TGTGCCAGCAGTGAATTCGCAGGGAAGAGAACTGAAGCTTTCTTT.

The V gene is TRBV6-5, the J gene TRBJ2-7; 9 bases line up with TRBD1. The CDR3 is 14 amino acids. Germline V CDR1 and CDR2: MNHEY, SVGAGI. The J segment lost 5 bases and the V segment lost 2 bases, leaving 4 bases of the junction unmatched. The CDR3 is CASSYGTGSDEQYF. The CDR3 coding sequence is TGTGCCAGCAGTTACGGGACAGGGTCTGACGAGCAGTACTTC.

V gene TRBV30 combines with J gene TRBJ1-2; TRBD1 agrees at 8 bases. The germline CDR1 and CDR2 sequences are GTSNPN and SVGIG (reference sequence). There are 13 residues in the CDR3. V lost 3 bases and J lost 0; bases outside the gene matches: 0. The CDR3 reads CAWRDRANYGYTF. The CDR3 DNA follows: TGTGCCTGGAGGGACAGGGCTAACTATGGCTACACCTTC. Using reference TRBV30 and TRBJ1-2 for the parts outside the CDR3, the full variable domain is SQTIHQWPATLVQPVGSPLSLECTVEGTSNPNLYWYRQAAGRGLQLLFYSVGIGQISSEVPQNLSASRPQDRQFILSSKKLLLSDSGFYLCAWRDRANYGYTFGSGTRLTVV.

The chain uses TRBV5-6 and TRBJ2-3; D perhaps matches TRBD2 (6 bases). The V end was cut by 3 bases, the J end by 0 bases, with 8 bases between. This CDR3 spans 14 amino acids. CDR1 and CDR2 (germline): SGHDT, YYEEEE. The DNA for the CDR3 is TGTGCCAGCAGCTCGGGACTGAGCACAGATACGCAGTATTTT. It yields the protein CASSSGLSTDTQYF.

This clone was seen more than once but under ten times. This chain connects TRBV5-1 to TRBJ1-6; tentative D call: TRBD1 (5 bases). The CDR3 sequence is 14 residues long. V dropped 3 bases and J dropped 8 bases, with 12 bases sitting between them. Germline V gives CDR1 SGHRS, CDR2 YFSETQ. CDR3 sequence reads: CASSWRGEDSPLHF. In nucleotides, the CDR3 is TGCGCCAGCAGCTGGAGAGGGGAGGATTCACCCCTCCACTTT.

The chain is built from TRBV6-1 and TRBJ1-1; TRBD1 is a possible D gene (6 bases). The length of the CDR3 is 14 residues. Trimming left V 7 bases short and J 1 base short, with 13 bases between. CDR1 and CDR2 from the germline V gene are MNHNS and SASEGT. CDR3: CASIGTSRNTEAFF. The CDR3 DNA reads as TGTGCCAGCATTGGGACATCCAGGAACACTGAAGCTTTCTTT.

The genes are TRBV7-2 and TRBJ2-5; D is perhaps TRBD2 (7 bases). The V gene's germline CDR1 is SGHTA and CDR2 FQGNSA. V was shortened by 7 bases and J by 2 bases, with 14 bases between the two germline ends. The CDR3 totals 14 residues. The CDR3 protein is CASTGGLGQETQYF. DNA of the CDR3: TGTGCCAGCACCGGGGGGCTAGGGCAAGAGACCCAGTACTTC.

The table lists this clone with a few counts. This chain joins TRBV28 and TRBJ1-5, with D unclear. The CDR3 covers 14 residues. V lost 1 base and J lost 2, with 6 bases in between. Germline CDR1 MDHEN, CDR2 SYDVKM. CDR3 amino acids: CASSLSVGNQPQHF. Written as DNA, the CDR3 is TGTGCCAGCAGTTTATCGGTGGGCAATCAGCCCCAGCATTTT.

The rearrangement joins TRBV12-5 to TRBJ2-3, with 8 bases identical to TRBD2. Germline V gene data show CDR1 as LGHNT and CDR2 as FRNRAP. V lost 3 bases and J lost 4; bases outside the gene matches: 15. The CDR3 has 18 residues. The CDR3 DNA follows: TGTGCTAGTGGTTTCTCTAAGTTACTAGCGGTAATAGCAGATACGCAGTATTTT. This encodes CASGFSKLLAVIADTQYF.

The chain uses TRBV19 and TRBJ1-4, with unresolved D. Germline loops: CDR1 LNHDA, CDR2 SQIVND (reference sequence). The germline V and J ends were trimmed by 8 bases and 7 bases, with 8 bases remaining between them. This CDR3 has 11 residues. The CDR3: CASSAGEKLFF. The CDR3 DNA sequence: TGTGCCAGTTCCGCAGGTGAAAAACTGTTTTTT.

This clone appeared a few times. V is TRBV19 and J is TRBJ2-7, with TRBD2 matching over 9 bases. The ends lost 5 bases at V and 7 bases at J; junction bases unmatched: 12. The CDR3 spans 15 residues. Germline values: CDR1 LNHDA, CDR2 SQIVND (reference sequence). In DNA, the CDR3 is TGTGCCAGTAGTCCTTTAGCGGGGGCCAAGGGGGAGCAGTACTTC. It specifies CASSPLAGAKGEQYF.

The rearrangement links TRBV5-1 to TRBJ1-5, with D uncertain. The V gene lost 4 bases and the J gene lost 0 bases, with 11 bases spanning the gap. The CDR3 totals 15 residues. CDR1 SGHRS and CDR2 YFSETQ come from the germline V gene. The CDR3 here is CASSPGFGSNQPQHF. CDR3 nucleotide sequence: TGCGCCAGCAGCCCGGGGTTTGGTAGCAATCAGCCCCAGCATTTT.

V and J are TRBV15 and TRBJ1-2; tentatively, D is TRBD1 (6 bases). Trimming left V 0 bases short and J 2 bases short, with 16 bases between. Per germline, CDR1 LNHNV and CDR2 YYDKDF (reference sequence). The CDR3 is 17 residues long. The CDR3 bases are TGTGCCACCAGCAGAGAGGGGGGGCAGAGGAGAAACTATGGCTACACCTTC. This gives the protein CATSREGGQRRNYGYTF.

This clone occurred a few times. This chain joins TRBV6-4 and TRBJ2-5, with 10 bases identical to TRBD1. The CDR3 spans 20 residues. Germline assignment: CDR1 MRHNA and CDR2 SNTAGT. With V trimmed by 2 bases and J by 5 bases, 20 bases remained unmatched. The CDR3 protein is CASSDKGEPGQGRGVETQYF. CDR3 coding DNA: TGTGCCAGCAGTGACAAAGGGGAACCGGGACAGGGGCGGGGGGTTGAGACCCAGTACTTC.

CDR3 DNA sequence: TGCGCCACCGGGACAGGGACCACAGATACGCAGTATTTT. Residues: CATGTGTTDTQYF. The chain carries TRBV10-1 and TRBJ2-3, with 9 bases matching TRBD1. J gave up 2 bases and V 10 bases, and 4 bases lay outside the gene matches. The CDR3 runs to 13 residues. Germline lookup yields CDR1 WNHNN and CDR2 SYGVQD (reference sequence).